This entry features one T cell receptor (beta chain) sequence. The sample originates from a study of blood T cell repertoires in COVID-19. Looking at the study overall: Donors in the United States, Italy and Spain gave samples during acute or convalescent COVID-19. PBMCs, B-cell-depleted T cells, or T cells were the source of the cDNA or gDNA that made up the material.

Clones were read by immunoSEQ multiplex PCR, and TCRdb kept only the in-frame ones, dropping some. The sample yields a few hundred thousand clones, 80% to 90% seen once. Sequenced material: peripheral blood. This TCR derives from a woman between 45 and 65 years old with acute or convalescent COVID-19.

CDR3: CASGPDTQYF. CDR3 DNA: TGTGCCAGCGGCCCGGATACGCAGTATTTT. J is TRBJ2-3 and V is TRBV3-1 (or the pseudogene TRBV3-2); D unresolved. The CDR3 has 10 amino acids. From germline, CDR1 is LGHDT and CDR2 YNNKEL (reference sequence). Trimming removed 8 bases at V and 6 bases at J, with 6 bases between.